The T cell receptor (beta chain) described here comes from a study of T cell responses to AZD1222 COVID-19 vaccine. Findings of the study overall: Spike-specific TCR repertoires showed rising breadth and depth after two AZD1222 doses. CD4 TCRs covered the whole spike, strongest at regions 160-218 and 743-854. There were repertoire samples only from the period after the peak T cell response. Donors were largely white British and mainly female; clonal diversity was possibly underestimated.

The germline V gene encodes CDR1 SNHLY and CDR2 FYNNEI. V gave up 6 bases and J gave up 4 bases, with 10 bases separating them. The CDR3 covers 12 residues. Comments on this clone: The antigen is not known.

Repertoires were generated with immunoSEQ multiplex PCR, while TCRdb's copy carries only in-frame clones and drops some. The sample lists 55,000 to 75,000 clones; about 90% were seen once. The origin of this receptor is an adult in good health. The V and J genes are TRBV2 and TRBJ2-7; unclear D gene. This specimen was peripheral blood, taken on day 0 of AZD1222 vaccination. CDR3 DNA: TGTGCCAGCAGCCCCTGGAGTTACGAGCAGTACTTC. Residues: CASSPWSYEQYF.